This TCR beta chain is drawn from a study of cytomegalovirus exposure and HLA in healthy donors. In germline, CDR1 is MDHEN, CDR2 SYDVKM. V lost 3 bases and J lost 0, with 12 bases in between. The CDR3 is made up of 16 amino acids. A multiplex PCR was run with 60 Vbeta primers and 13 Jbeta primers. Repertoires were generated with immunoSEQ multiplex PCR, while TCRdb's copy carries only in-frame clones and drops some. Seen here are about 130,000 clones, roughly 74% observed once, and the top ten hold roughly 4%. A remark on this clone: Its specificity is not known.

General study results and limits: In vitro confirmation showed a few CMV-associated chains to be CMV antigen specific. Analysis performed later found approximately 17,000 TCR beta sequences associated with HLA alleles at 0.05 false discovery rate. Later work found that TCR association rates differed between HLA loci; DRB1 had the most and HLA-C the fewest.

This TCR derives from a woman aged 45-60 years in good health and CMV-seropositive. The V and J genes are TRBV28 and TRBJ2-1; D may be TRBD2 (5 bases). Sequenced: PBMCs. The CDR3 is CASSFTGSVSYNEQFF. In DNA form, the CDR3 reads TGTGCCAGCAGTTTTACGGGGTCCGTCTCCTACAATGAGCAGTTCTTC.